A single sample gave rise to the 21 T cell receptor beta chains below, sequenced in a study of shared clonotypes between healthy human individuals. Clones were read by immunoSEQ multiplex PCR, and TCRdb kept only the in-frame ones, dropping some. The sample holds about 1.5 million clones, approximately 96% seen once. The sequenced sample was naive CD4+ T cells sorted from blood. Subset of the sample: CD45RA+ positively selected. Source of these receptors: a man aged 25-40 years in good health.

This clone was detected only a few times. The chain links TRBV2 to TRBJ1-5; D is unclear. In germline, CDR1 is SNHLY, CDR2 FYNNEI. The CDR3 sequence is 11 residues long. Trimming cost V 6 bases and J 5 bases, with 5 bases left between them. The CDR3 loop is CASSDDQPQHF. CDR3 nucleotides: TGTGCCAGCAGCGACGATCAGCCCCAGCATTTT.

The genes are TRBV5-4 and TRBJ1-2; no firm D call. This CDR3 is built from 15 residues. Trimming took off 6 bases at V and 2 bases at J, with 17 bases between the two ends. Per germline, CDR1 SGHNT and CDR2 YYREEE (reference sequence). CDR3 nucleotides: TGTGCCAGCACCAGTGGCCTATGGCAGAACTATGGCTACACCTTC. Protein product: CASTSGLWQNYGYTF.

The chain couples TRBV9 to TRBJ1-4; D call uncertain. The germline V gene encodes CDR1 SGDLS and CDR2 YYNGEE. The CDR3 is 15 amino acids. V lost 4 bases and J 0 bases, leaving 10 bases between the germline ends. In DNA, the CDR3 is TGTGCCAGCAGCAGAGACACCCCAACTAATGAAAAACTGTTTTTT. Protein product: CASSRDTPTNEKLFF.

In regard to this clone: Additional DNA sequences in this sample encode the identical CDR3. The gene calls are TRBV2 and TRBJ1-5, with D tentatively TRBD1 (6 bases). The CDR3 contains 16 residues. The germline V and J ends were trimmed by 1 base and 1 base, with 11 bases remaining between them. Germline V gene lookup returns CDR1 SNHLY and CDR2 FYNNEI. CDR3 in amino acids: CASSEGGRRSNQPQHF. The CDR3 region has the DNA TGTGCCAGCAGTGAAGGGGGGCGCCGGAGCAATCAGCCCCAGCATTTT. Full variable domain (outside the CDR3, taken from reference TRBV2 and TRBJ1-5): EPEVTQTPSHQVTQMGQEVILRCVPISNHLYFYWYRQILGQKVEFLVSFYNNEISEKSEIFDDQFSVERPDGSNFTLKIRSTKLEDSAMYFCASSEGGRRSNQPQHFGDGTRLSIL.

The chain couples TRBV9 to TRBJ2-7, with D unclear. CDR3 length: 13 amino acids. The germline V gene has CDR1 SGDLS and CDR2 YYNGEE. Trimming left V 0 bases short and J 6 bases short, with 10 bases between. CDR3 in amino acids: CASSVVGFGEQYF. CDR3 coding DNA: TGTGCCAGCAGCGTAGTGGGGTTCGGCGAGCAGTACTTC.

The CDR3 sequence: CATSRDRVGTEAFF. CDR3 bases: TGTGCCACCAGCAGGGACAGGGTAGGCACTGAAGCTTTCTTT. This chain links TRBV15 with TRBJ1-1; TRBD1 matches 8 bases. Germline V gene lookup returns CDR1 LNHNV and CDR2 YYDKDF (reference sequence). The CDR3 totals 14 residues. J lost 4 bases, V lost 3 bases, and 4 bases had no gene match. The full variable domain, with the rest looked up from reference TRBV15 and TRBJ1-1, is DAMVIQNPRYQVTQFGKPVTLSCSQTLNHNVMYWYQQKSSQAPKLLFHYYDKDFNNEADTPDNFQSRRPNTSFCFLDIRSPGLGDTAMYLCATSRDRVGTEAFFGQGTRLTVV.

The chain employs TRBV28 and TRBJ1-1; 7 bases fit TRBD1. V lost 6 bases and J lost 5; bases outside the gene matches: 6. CDR3 length equals 13 residues. Germline CDR1 is MDHEN and CDR2 is SYDVKM. CDR3 in DNA: TGTGCCAGCAGGAGCTACAGGGGTACTGAAGCTTTCTTT. Translated: CASRSYRGTEAFF. Supplemented by reference TRBV28 and TRBJ1-1, the full variable domain reads DVKVTQSSRYLVKRTGEKVFLECVQDMDHENMFWYRQDPGLGLRLIYFSYDVKMKEKGDIPEGYSVSREKKERFSLILESASTNQTSMYLCASRSYRGTEAFFGQGTRLTVV.

The chain carries TRBV7-3 and TRBJ2-1, with a tentative D call TRBD1 (6 bases). Germline CDR1 SGHTA, CDR2 FQGTGA. CDR3 length: 16 residues. Trimming took 5 bases from V and 2 from J, leaving 16 bases between them. In DNA form, the CDR3 reads TGTGCCAGCAGCCAGAGGGGGTCCCCCGCCTACAATGAGCAGTTCTTC. As protein: CASSQRGSPAYNEQFF.

Comment on this clone: Additional DNA sequences in this sample encode the identical CDR3. The genes are TRBV5-1 and TRBJ2-1; D is ambiguous. From germline, CDR1 is SGHRS and CDR2 YFSETQ. The V and J ends lost 0 bases and 4 bases respectively, with 8 bases between them. CDR3 length: 14 residues. The CDR3 reads CASSLGREYNEQFF. The CDR3 coding sequence is TGCGCCAGCAGCTTGGGTAGAGAGTACAATGAGCAGTTCTTC.

The rearrangement links TRBV29-1 to TRBJ2-1, with D possibly matching TRBD1 (7 bases). The V gene's germline CDR1 is SQVTM and CDR2 ANQGSEA. This CDR3 spans 13 amino acids. The chain's CDR3 is CSADRDFYNEQFF. The CDR3 DNA is TGCAGTGCTGACAGGGACTTTTACAATGAGCAGTTCTTC.

The rearrangement uses TRBV5-6 and TRBJ2-2, with D perhaps TRBD2 (5 bases). The V end lost 4 bases, the J end lost 6 bases, and 19 bases lay between the germline ends. Germline V lookup: CDR1 SGHDT, CDR2 YYEEEE. This CDR3 region has 16 residues. The CDR3 spells CASSEEGVYVAGELFF. The CDR3, as DNA: TGTGCCAGCAGCGAAGAGGGCGTGTATGTGGCCGGGGAGCTGTTTTTT.

The chain carries TRBV13 and TRBJ2-4, with 9 bases identical to TRBD1. In germline, CDR1 is PRHDT, CDR2 FYEKMQ (reference sequence). CDR3 length: 19 amino acids. J lost 1 base, V lost 2 bases, and 12 bases had no gene match. The CDR3 DNA reads TGTGCCAGCAGCTTACAGCACAGGGGGCGCCTTCTTGCCAAAAACATTCAGTACTTC. This sequence encodes CASSLQHRGRLLAKNIQYF.

The chain carries TRBV2 and TRBJ2-1; 12 nucleotides agree with TRBD2. Germline lookup yields CDR1 SNHLY and CDR2 FYNNEI. J lost 4 bases, V lost 4 bases, and 5 bases had no gene match. CDR3 size: 16 residues. The CDR3, as DNA: TGTGCCAGCAGTGGAACTAGCGGGAGGTCTTACAATGAGCAGTTCTTC. Translation gives CASSGTSGRSYNEQFF.

The chain combines TRBV28 with TRBJ2-3; TRBD2 matches at 7 bases. The CDR3 is made up of 15 amino acids. V trimming: 2 bases; J trimming: 2 bases; junction bases outside the gene matches: 4. Germline lookup yields CDR1 MDHEN and CDR2 SYDVKM. CDR3 region: CASSLLAEHTDTQYF. DNA for the CDR3: TGTGCCAGCAGTTTACTAGCGGAGCACACAGATACGCAGTATTTT.

This sequence joins TRBV29-1 and TRBJ1-1; D is ambiguous. This CDR3 is 11 amino acids long. Germline CDR1 and CDR2: SQVTM and ANQGSEA. The V and J ends lost 3 bases and 8 bases respectively, with 10 bases between them. CDR3 sequence: CSVDRWEEAFF. The CDR3, as DNA: TGCAGCGTTGACAGGTGGGAGGAAGCTTTCTTT.

The chain recombines TRBV5-6 with TRBJ2-5, with unresolved D. The CDR3 covers 18 residues. The V end lost 4 bases, the J end lost 5 bases, and 27 bases lay between the germline ends. Germline loops: CDR1 SGHDT, CDR2 YYEEEE. The CDR3 spells CASSRLEALGYRKETQYF. CDR3 DNA: TGTGCCAGCAGCCGATTAGAAGCCCTAGGGTATAGAAAGGAGACCCAGTACTTC.

As concerns this clone: Other DNA sequences in the same sample also yield this CDR3. J is TRBJ2-5 and V is TRBV19, with 7 bases that match TRBD1. The CDR3 is 14 residues long. From germline, CDR1 is LNHDA and CDR2 SQIVND (reference sequence). The V gene end was trimmed by 4 bases and the J gene end by 2 bases; junction bases not matched to a gene: 4. This CDR3 is CASSRDRRQETQYF. For the CDR3, the DNA is TGTGCCAGTAGTAGGGACAGAAGGCAAGAGACCCAGTACTTC.

The V call is TRBV29-1, the J call TRBJ2-1; 11 bases line up with TRBD2. The CDR3 runs to 14 residues. Looked up from germline, CDR1 is SQVTM and CDR2 is ANQGSEA. Trimming took 7 bases from V and 4 from J; bases not matched to a gene: 6. The CDR3: CSAVRTSGYNEQFF. In DNA form, the CDR3 reads TGCAGCGCCGTACGGACTAGCGGGTACAATGAGCAGTTCTTC.

The CDR3 nucleotides are TGTGCCAGCAAAAGTCTGGCGGATACCTACGAGCAGTACTTC. It yields the protein CASKSLADTYEQYF. V and J are TRBV6-6 and TRBJ2-7, with unresolved D. V lost 7 bases and J 2 bases, leaving 15 bases between the germline ends. From germline, CDR1 is MNHNY and CDR2 SVGAGI (reference sequence). The CDR3 sequence is 14 residues long.

The V and J genes are TRBV5-4 and TRBJ2-3, with 12 bases fitting TRBD2. This CDR3 is built from 16 residues. Germline V gene lookup returns CDR1 SGHNT and CDR2 YYREEE (reference sequence). After removal of 3 bases from V and 1 base from J, the junction contained 3 bases not matched to a gene. The CDR3 loop is CASSSRTSGGTDTQYF. In nucleotides, the CDR3 is TGTGCCAGCAGCTCCCGGACTAGCGGGGGCACAGATACGCAGTATTTT.

This clone was observed once. This chain links TRBV15 with TRBJ2-5, with D perhaps being TRBD1 or TRBD2 (6 bases each). The V end was cut by 3 bases, the J end by 0 bases, with 11 bases between. CDR3 length: 15 residues. The germline V gene encodes CDR1 LNHNV and CDR2 YYDKDF (reference sequence). The CDR3 protein is CATSSGGRYQETQYF. In DNA form, the CDR3 reads TGTGCCACCAGCAGTGGGGGGCGGTACCAAGAGACCCAGTACTTC.